The rows below give T cell receptor beta chains drawn from one sample of a study of T cell changes during pregnancy in multiple sclerosis. Sequencing was performed with immunoSEQ multiplex PCR; in TCRdb, only in-frame clones are kept and a portion is missing. The repertoire holds about 71,000 clones, with 85% to 95% as singletons. Material: peripheral blood, obtained in the third trimester of pregnancy. The receptors shown here come from a female donor with multiple sclerosis, enrolled in a pregnancy study. Each CDR3 is given with its conserved first and last residue. Each record gives: clone size, J gene, D gene, V gene, CDR3 DNA, CDR3 protein. D genes are given only for firm matches. Size is omitted from some rows. Given values are once, few, many or a class for expanded clones.

. | TRBJ2-7 | . | TRBV11-2 | TGTGCCAGCAGCTTAGGCGGCAACTACGAGCAGTACTTC | CASSLGGNYEQYF
. | TRBJ2-7 | TRBD1 | TRBV10-1 | TGCGCCAGCAGTGAAAGGGACAGGGGGCGTCGGCAGTACTTC | CASSERDRGRRQYF
. | TRBJ2-1 | . | TRBV19 | TGTGCCAGTAGTAAACGGGACTCCGGGATACCAAGCCGAACCGGTTGGGAGCAGTTCTTC | CASSKRDSGIPSRTGWEQFF
. | TRBJ2-5 | . | TRBV7-2 | TGTGCCAGCAGCTTAATCATGGGCGGGCTCCAAGAGACCCAGTACTTC | CASSLIMGGLQETQYF
. | TRBJ1-3 | . | TRBV28 | TGTGCCAGCAGTGGGGGGATCGTCTCTGGAAACACCATATATTTT | CASSGGIVSGNTIYF
once | TRBJ2-1 | . | TRBV7-3 | TGTGCCAGCAGCTTAACGATCGGGTTGGCCTCCTACAATGAGCAGTTCTTC | CASSLTIGLASYNEQFF
. | TRBJ1-2 | TRBD1 | TRBV9 | TGTGCCAGCAGCCTGGACAGGCACTATGGCTACACCTTC | CASSLDRHYGYTF
. | TRBJ2-7 | . | TRBV2 | TGTGCCAGCAGGGAGTTTACCTACGAGCAGTACTTC | CASREFTYEQYF
. | TRBJ2-2 | TRBD1 | TRBV5-1 | TGCGCCAGCAGCGACCAAGGACAGGGACGCACCGGGGAGCTGTTTTTT | CASSDQGQGRTGELFF
few | TRBJ2-3 | TRBD2 | TRBV7-3 | TGTGCCAGCAGCACCCGACTAGCGGGTGTCACAGATACGCAGTATTTT | CASSTRLAGVTDTQYF
. | TRBJ1-5 | TRBD1 | TRBV18 | TGTGCCAGCTCACCCACCGGGACAGGGATGGGCAATCAGCCCCAGCATTTT | CASSPTGTGMGNQPQHF
. | TRBJ2-6 | . | TRBV7-8 | TGTGCCAGCAGCTTAGGTCTCTCTGGGGCCAACGTCCTGACTTTC | CASSLGLSGANVLTF
. | TRBJ2-3 | . | TRBV7-6 | TGTGCCAGCAGCTTAGTTAACTCCCCCACAGATACGCAGTATTTT | CASSLVNSPTDTQYF
. | TRBJ2-3 | TRBD2 | TRBV5-4 | TGTGCCAGCAGCTTGGGATGGACTAGCGGCCTCACAGATACGCAGTATTTT | CASSLGWTSGLTDTQYF
. | TRBJ2-2 | TRBD1 | TRBV7-9 | TGTGCCAGCAGCTTGGGCAGGGGGCGAATCGGGGAGCTGTTTTTT | CASSLGRGRIGELFF
once | TRBJ1-2 | . | TRBV14 | TGTGCCAGCAGCCAACCCAAGACAGGCAACTATGGCTACACCTTC | CASSQPKTGNYGYTF
. | TRBJ2-7 | . | TRBV19 | TGTGCCAGTAGTATAGGAACAGGACCTTACGAGCAGTACTTC | CASSIGTGPYEQYF
. | TRBJ1-5 | . | TRBV7-9 | TGTGCCAGCAGCACCGGGGGTCAGCCCCAGCATTTT | CASSTGGQPQHF
. | TRBJ2-6 | TRBD1 | TRBV5-1 | TGCGCCAGCAGCCGGGGGACAGGGCTCCTCTCTGGGGCCAACGTCCTGACTTTC | CASSRGTGLLSGANVLTF
. | TRBJ2-7 | . | TRBV5-8 | TGTGCCAGCAGCCTCTTCCCCTACGAGCAGTACTTC | CASSLFPYEQYF
. | TRBJ2-2 | TRBD1 | TRBV6-5 | TGTGCCAGCTCGTTCGCTGCAGGGGGCGGGGAGCTGTTTTTT | CASSFAAGGGELFF
. | TRBJ2-2 | TRBD2 | TRBV7-2 | TGTGCCAGCAGCTTAGTAGCGGGGAACACCGGGGAGCTGTTTTTT | CASSLVAGNTGELFF
. | TRBJ2-7 | . | TRBV14 | TGTGCCAGCAGCCAAGTGGAGGGGAGCTCCTACGAGCAGTACTTC | CASSQVEGSSYEQYF
once | TRBJ2-5 | TRBD1 | TRBV7-9 | TGTGCCAGCAGCTCGGAGGGGACAGGCTCGGAGACCCAGTACTTC | CASSSEGTGSETQYF
. | TRBJ2-6 | . | TRBV21-1 | TGTGCCAGCAGCAATCCTAGCGGGACCTCTGGGGCCAACGTCCTGACTTTC | CASSNPSGTSGANVLTF
. | TRBJ2-7 | TRBD1 | TRBV19 | TGTGCCAGTCACTCGACAGGGGGTTTCTACGAGCAGTACTTC | CASHSTGGFYEQYF
. | TRBJ2-1 | . | TRBV6-6 | TGTGCCGGCAGTTACTCCGAGCGAAACAATGAGCAGTTCTTC | CAGSYSERNNEQFF
. | TRBJ1-1 | . | TRBV29-1 | TGCAGCGGATGGGGGGGCGGACAGATCACTGAAGCTTTCTTT | CSGWGGGQITEAFF